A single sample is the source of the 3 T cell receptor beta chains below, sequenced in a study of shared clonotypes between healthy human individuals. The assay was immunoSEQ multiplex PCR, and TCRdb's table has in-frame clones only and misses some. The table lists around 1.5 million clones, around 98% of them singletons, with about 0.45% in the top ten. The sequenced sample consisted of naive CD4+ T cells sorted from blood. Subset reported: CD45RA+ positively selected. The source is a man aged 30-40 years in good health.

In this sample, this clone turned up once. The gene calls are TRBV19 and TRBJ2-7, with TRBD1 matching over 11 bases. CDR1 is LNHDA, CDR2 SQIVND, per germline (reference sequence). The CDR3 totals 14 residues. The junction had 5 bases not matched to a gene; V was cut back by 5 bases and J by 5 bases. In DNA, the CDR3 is TGTGCCAGTAGTTCACCGGGACAGGGGGACGAGCAGTACTTC. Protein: CASSSPGQGDEQYF.

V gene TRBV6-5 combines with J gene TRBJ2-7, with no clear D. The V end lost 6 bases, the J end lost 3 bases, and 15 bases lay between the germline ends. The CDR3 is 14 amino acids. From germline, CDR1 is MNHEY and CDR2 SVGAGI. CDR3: CASSRRLMSYEQYF. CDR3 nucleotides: TGTGCCAGCAGCCGCCGACTGATGAGCTACGAGCAGTACTTC.

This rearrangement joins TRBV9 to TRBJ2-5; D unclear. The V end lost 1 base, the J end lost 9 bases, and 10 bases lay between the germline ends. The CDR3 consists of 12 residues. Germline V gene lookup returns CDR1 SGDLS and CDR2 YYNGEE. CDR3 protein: CASSVLDFPQYF. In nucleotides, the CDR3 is TGTGCCAGCAGCGTACTAGATTTTCCCCAGTACTTC.